This T cell receptor (beta chain) was found in a study of cytomegalovirus exposure and HLA in healthy donors. A word on this clone: Other DNA variants within this sample encode the same CDR3.

Germline V CDR1 and CDR2: MNHEY, SVGAGI. Trimming removed 0 bases from V and 4 bases from J; junction bases left unmatched: 1. This CDR3 is 16 amino acids long. PCR used 60 Vbeta primers and 13 Jbeta primers. The repertoire was sequenced with immunoSEQ multiplex PCR; TCRdb's copy has only in-frame clones and lacks some. The sample has under 150,000 clones, around 73% seen once; the top ten hold around 1.2%. The chain recombines TRBV6-5 with TRBJ2-1, with 12 bases fitting TRBD2. Sequenced input: PBMCs. The TCR originated in a man in his fifties or sixties in good health and CMV-seronegative. CDR3 amino acids: CASSYSTSGGYNEQFF. DNA for the CDR3: TGTGCCAGCAGTTACTCCACTAGCGGGGGGTACAATGAGCAGTTCTTC.